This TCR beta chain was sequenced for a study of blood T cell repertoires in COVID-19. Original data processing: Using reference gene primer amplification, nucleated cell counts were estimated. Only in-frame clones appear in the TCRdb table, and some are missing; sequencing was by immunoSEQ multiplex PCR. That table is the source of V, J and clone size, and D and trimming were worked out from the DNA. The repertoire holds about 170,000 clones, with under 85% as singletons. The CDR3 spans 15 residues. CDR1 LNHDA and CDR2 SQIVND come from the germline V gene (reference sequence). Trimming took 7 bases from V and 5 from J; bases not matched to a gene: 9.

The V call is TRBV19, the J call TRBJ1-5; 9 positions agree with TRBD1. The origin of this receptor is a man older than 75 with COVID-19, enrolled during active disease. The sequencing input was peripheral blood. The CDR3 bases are TGTGCCAGTACCCCGGGACAGGGAGGCCATCAGCCCCAGCATTTT. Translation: CASTPGQGGHQPQHF.